This is a list of T cell receptor beta chains from one sample in a study of blood T cell repertoires in COVID-19. TCRdb's copy holds only in-frame clones and misses some; the assay was immunoSEQ multiplex PCR. The data contain tens of thousands of clones, around 90% of them singletons. Source material: peripheral blood. These receptors all come from a man aged 45-65 years with COVID-19, enrolled during active disease. The CDR3 runs from the conserved cysteine through the conserved F or W. Fields, in order: V gene, D gene, clone size, J gene, CDR3 protein, CDR3 DNA. The D gene is left open where the match is weak. Not every row has a clone size; where given, it reads once, few, many or a size class.

v_gene: TRBV6-5; d_gene: TRBD1; abundance: -; j_gene: TRBJ2-7; CDR3aa: CASSGDRGLYEQYF; CDR3nt: TGTGCCAGCAGCGGGGACAGGGGGCTCTACGAGCAGTACTTC
v_gene: TRBV6-1; d_gene: -; abundance: -; j_gene: TRBJ1-1; CDR3aa: CASSEQGLNTEAFF; CDR3nt: TGTGCCAGCAGTGAACAGGGTCTGAACACTGAAGCTTTCTTT
v_gene: TRBV9; d_gene: -; abundance: -; j_gene: TRBJ1-3; CDR3aa: CASSAGAGNTIYF; CDR3nt: TGTGCCAGCAGCGCCGGGGCTGGAAACACCATATATTTT
v_gene: TRBV19; d_gene: -; abundance: -; j_gene: TRBJ2-3; CDR3aa: CASSSLGTGVSSTDTQYF; CDR3nt: TGTGCCAGTAGTTCCCTTGGGACTGGTGTGTCGAGCACAGATACGCAGTATTTT
v_gene: TRBV29-1; d_gene: -; abundance: -; j_gene: TRBJ1-1; CDR3aa: CSVVIGRGTEAFF; CDR3nt: TGCAGCGTTGTGATTGGGAGAGGGACTGAAGCTTTCTTT
v_gene: TRBV5-1; d_gene: -; abundance: -; j_gene: TRBJ2-5; CDR3aa: CASSPDREETQYF; CDR3nt: TGCGCCAGCAGCCCAGACAGAGAAGAGACCCAGTACTTC
v_gene: TRBV7-2; d_gene: TRBD2; abundance: once; j_gene: TRBJ2-3; CDR3aa: CASSLALAGGPAQYF; CDR3nt: TGTGCCAGCAGCTTAGCTCTAGCGGGGGGGCCAGCGCAGTATTTT
v_gene: TRBV6-5; d_gene: -; abundance: -; j_gene: TRBJ1-2; CDR3aa: CASSYGTNYGYTF; CDR3nt: TGTGCCAGCAGTTACGGGACAAACTATGGCTACACCTTC
v_gene: TRBV5-1; d_gene: -; abundance: -; j_gene: TRBJ2-5; CDR3aa: CASSLAPQGRGSETQYF; CDR3nt: TGCGCCAGCAGCTTGGCCCCCCAAGGTCGGGGTTCGGAGACCCAGTACTTC
v_gene: TRBV11-2; d_gene: -; abundance: -; j_gene: TRBJ2-7; CDR3aa: CASSRVGQRYEQYF; CDR3nt: TGTGCCAGCAGCCGGGTGGGACAACGGTACGAGCAGTACTTC
v_gene: TRBV6-1; d_gene: -; abundance: -; j_gene: TRBJ2-1; CDR3aa: CASSAIQGDPYNEQFF; CDR3nt: TGTGCCAGCAGTGCAATACAGGGCGATCCCTACAATGAGCAGTTCTTC
v_gene: TRBV6-1; d_gene: -; abundance: once; j_gene: TRBJ2-7; CDR3aa: CASSDWQSYEQYF; CDR3nt: TGTGCCAGCAGTGATTGGCAGTCCTACGAGCAGTACTTC
v_gene: TRBV11-2; d_gene: -; abundance: once; j_gene: TRBJ1-1; CDR3aa: CASSTSSFRVVGTEAFF; CDR3nt: TGTGCCAGCAGCACGAGCAGCTTCAGGGTAGTAGGGACTGAAGCTTTCTTT
v_gene: TRBV4-1; d_gene: TRBD1; abundance: once; j_gene: TRBJ1-2; CDR3aa: CASSQEGQTGWYGYTF; CDR3nt: TGCGCCAGCAGCCAAGAAGGTCAGACAGGGTGGTATGGCTACACCTTC
v_gene: TRBV28; d_gene: -; abundance: -; j_gene: TRBJ1-4; CDR3aa: CASSGLGAATNEKLFF; CDR3nt: TGTGCCAGCAGTGGGCTAGGGGCTGCAACTAATGAAAAACTGTTTTTT
v_gene: TRBV5-4; d_gene: -; abundance: -; j_gene: TRBJ2-6; CDR3aa: CASNGGRSGANVLTF; CDR3nt: TGTGCCAGCAATGGTGGCCGCTCTGGGGCCAACGTCCTGACTTTC
v_gene: TRBV3-1/TRBV3-2; d_gene: -; abundance: -; j_gene: TRBJ2-2; CDR3aa: CASSQHRGADTGELFF; CDR3nt: TGTGCCAGCAGCCAACACCGGGGGGCAGACACCGGGGAGCTGTTTTTT
v_gene: TRBV10-3; d_gene: TRBD1; abundance: -; j_gene: TRBJ2-7; CDR3aa: CAISEPGQETIYEQYF; CDR3nt: TGTGCCATCAGTGAACCGGGACAGGAAACGATCTACGAGCAGTACTTC
v_gene: TRBV11-2; d_gene: -; abundance: -; j_gene: TRBJ2-7; CDR3aa: CASSLDRLSYEQYF; CDR3nt: TGTGCCAGCAGCTTAGATCGGTTGTCCTACGAGCAGTACTTC
v_gene: TRBV19; d_gene: TRBD1; abundance: -; j_gene: TRBJ1-2; CDR3aa: CASSIAGTGGYGYTF; CDR3nt: TGTGCCAGTAGTATCGCCGGGACAGGTGGCTATGGCTACACCTTC
v_gene: TRBV10-3; d_gene: -; abundance: -; j_gene: TRBJ1-4; CDR3aa: CAISRGFEREKLFF; CDR3nt: TGTGCCATCTCACGGGGTTTTGAGCGTGAAAAACTGTTTTTT
v_gene: TRBV9; d_gene: -; abundance: -; j_gene: TRBJ2-1; CDR3aa: CASSVVGGVNEQFF; CDR3nt: TGTGCCAGCAGCGTAGTCGGAGGGGTCAATGAGCAGTTCTTC
v_gene: TRBV30; d_gene: TRBD2; abundance: -; j_gene: TRBJ2-2; CDR3aa: CAGTSGGANTGELFF; CDR3nt: TGTGCCGGGACTAGCGGGGGAGCGAACACCGGGGAGCTGTTTTTT
v_gene: TRBV18; d_gene: TRBD1; abundance: once; j_gene: TRBJ1-1; CDR3aa: CASSPSTGMNTEAFF; CDR3nt: TGTGCCAGCTCACCCTCGACAGGGATGAACACTGAAGCTTTCTTT
v_gene: TRBV10-3; d_gene: TRBD2; abundance: -; j_gene: TRBJ2-2; CDR3aa: CAISSSGGTNTGELFF; CDR3nt: TGTGCCATCAGCTCTAGCGGGGGAACCAACACCGGGGAGCTGTTTTTT
v_gene: TRBV7-8; d_gene: -; abundance: -; j_gene: TRBJ2-3; CDR3aa: CASRRQSTDTQYF; CDR3nt: TGTGCCAGCAGACGACAAAGCACAGATACGCAGTATTTT
v_gene: TRBV28; d_gene: -; abundance: -; j_gene: TRBJ1-2; CDR3aa: CASSPWTEGYGYTF; CDR3nt: TGTGCCAGCAGCCCATGGACAGAAGGTTATGGCTACACCTTC
v_gene: TRBV2; d_gene: -; abundance: -; j_gene: TRBJ2-3; CDR3aa: CATSFQDTTDTQYF; CDR3nt: TGTGCCACAAGTTTTCAGGACACGACAGATACGCAGTATTTT